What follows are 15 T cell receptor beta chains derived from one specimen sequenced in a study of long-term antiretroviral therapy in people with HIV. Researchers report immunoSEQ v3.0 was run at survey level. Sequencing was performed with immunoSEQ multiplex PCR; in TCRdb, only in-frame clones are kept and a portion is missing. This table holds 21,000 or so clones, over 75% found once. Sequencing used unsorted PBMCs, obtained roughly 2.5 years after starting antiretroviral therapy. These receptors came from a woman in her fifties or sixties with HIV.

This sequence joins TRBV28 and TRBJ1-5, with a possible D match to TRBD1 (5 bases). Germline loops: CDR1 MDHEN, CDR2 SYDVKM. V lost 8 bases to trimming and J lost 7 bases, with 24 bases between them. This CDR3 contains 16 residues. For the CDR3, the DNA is TGTGCCAGCGGCACGTCGGGACGGATTGAAAAACAGCCCCAGCATTTT. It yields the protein CASGTSGRIEKQPQHF.

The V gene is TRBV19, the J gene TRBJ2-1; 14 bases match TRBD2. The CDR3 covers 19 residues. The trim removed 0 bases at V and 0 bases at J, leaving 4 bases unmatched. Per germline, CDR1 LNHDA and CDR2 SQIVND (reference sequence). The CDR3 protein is CASSIEGGTSGSSYNEQFF. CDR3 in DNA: TGTGCCAGTAGTATAGAAGGTGGGACTAGCGGGAGCTCCTACAATGAGCAGTTCTTC.

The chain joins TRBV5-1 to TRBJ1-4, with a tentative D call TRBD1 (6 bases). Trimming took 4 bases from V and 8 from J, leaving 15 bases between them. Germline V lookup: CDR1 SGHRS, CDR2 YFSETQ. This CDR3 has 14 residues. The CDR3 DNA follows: TGCGCCAGCAGCGGAACAGGGTATGGCGAAAAACTGTTTTTT. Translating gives CASSGTGYGEKLFF.

CDR3 coding DNA: TGTGCCAGCAGCTTAGGAGGGACTAGCTACGAGCAGTACTTC. This gives the protein CASSLGGTSYEQYF. V gene TRBV7-2 combines with J gene TRBJ2-7; TRBD2 agrees at 8 bases. The CDR3 extends over 14 amino acids. Germline CDR1 reads SGHTA; CDR2 reads FQGNSA. J lost 3 bases, V lost 1 base, and 2 bases had no gene match.

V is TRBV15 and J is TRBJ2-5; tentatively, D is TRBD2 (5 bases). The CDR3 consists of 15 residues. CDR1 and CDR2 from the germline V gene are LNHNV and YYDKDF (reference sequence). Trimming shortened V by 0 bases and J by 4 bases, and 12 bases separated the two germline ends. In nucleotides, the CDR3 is TGTGCCACCAGCAGAGATCCGCTAGCCGGAGAGACCCAGTACTTC. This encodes CATSRDPLAGETQYF.

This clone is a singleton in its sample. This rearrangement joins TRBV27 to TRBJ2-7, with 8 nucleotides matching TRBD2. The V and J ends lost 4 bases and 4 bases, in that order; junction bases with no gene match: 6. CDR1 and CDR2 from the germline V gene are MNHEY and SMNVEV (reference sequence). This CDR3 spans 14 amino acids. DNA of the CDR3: TGTGCCAGCAGTTATCGGGGGGGCCTTTACGAGCAGTACTTC. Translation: CASSYRGGLYEQYF.

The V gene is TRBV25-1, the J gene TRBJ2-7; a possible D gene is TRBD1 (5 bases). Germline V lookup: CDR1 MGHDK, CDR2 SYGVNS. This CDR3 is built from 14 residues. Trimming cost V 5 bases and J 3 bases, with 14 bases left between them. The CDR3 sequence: CASSMGQGSYEQYF. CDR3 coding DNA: TGTGCCAGCAGTATGGGCCAGGGCAGCTACGAGCAGTACTTC.

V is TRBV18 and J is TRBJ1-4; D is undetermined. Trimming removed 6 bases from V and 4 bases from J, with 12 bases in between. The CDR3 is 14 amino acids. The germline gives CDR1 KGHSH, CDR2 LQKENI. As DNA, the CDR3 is TGTGCCAGCTCCAACGGGATATTTAATGAAAAACTGTTTTTT. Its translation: CASSNGIFNEKLFF.

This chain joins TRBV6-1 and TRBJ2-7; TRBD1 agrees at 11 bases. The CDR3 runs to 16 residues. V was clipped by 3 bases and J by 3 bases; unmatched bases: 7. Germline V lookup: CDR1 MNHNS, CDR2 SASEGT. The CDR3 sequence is CASSEGQGEIGYEQYF. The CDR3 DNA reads TGTGCCAGCAGTGAGGGACAGGGGGAGATCGGCTACGAGCAGTACTTC.

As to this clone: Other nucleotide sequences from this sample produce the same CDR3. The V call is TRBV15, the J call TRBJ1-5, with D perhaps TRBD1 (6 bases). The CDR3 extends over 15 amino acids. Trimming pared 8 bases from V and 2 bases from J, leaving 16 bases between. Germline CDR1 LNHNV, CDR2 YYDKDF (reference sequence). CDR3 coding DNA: TGTGCCACCGCCACACAGGGAGGAGGCAATCAGCCCCAGCATTTT. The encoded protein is CATATQGGGNQPQHF.

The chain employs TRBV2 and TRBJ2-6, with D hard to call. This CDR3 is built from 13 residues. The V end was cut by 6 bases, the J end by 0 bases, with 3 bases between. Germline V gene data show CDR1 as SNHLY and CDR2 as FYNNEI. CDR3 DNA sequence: TGTGCCAGCAGAAGCTCTGGGGCCAACGTCCTGACTTTC. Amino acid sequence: CASRSSGANVLTF. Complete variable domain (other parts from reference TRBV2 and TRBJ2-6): EPEVTQTPSHQVTQMGQEVILRCVPISNHLYFYWYRQILGQKVEFLVSFYNNEISEKSEIFDDQFSVERPDGSNFTLKIRSTKLEDSAMYFCASRSSGANVLTFGAGSRLTVL.

As DNA, the CDR3 is TGCAGCGTCGGGAGGGGGACGGGAGCCTACGAGCAGTACTTC. Amino acid sequence: CSVGRGTGAYEQYF. The chain carries TRBV29-1 and TRBJ2-7; 8 bases are shared with TRBD2. The junction had 9 bases not matched to a gene; V was cut back by 6 bases and J by 2 bases. The CDR3 is 14 amino acids. Per germline, CDR1 SQVTM and CDR2 ANQGSEA.

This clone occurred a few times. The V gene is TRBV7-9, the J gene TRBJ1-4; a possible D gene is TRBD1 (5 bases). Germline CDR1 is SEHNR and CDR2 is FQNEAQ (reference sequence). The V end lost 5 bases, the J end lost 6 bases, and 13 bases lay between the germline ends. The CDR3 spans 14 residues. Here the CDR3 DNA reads TGTGCCAGCAGCCTAGGGACGGCCGATGAAAAACTGTTTTTT. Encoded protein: CASSLGTADEKLFF. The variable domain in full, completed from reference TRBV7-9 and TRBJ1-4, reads DTGVSQNPRHKITKRGQNVTFRCDPISEHNRLYWYRQTLGQGPEFLTYFQNEAQLEKSRLLSDRFSAERPKGSFSTLEIQRTEQGDSAMYLCASSLGTADEKLFFGSGTQLSVL.

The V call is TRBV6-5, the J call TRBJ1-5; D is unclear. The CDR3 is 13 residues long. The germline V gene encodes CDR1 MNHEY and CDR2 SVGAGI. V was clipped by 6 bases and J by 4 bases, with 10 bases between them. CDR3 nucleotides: TGTGCCAGCAGCCAGAATAAAAATCAGCCCCAGCATTTT. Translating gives CASSQNKNQPQHF.

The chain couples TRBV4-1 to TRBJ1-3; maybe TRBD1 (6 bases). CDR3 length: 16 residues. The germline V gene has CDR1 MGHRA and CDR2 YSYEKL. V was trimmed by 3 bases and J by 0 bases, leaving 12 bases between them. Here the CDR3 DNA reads TGCGCCAGCAGCCAGCTTGAGGGGGTCTCTGGAAACACCATATATTTT. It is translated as CASSQLEGVSGNTIYF.